The 4 T cell receptor beta chains below all came from one sample that was sequenced in a study of PD-1 blockade in classical Hodgkin lymphoma. Assay: immunoSEQ multiplex PCR; the TCRdb copy retains only in-frame clones and omits some. There are 15,000 to 20,000 clones in the sample; around 84% occur only once, and roughly 22% lies in the top ten. As to time point: cycle 4 day 1 (C4D1), after 6 weeks of nivolumab. Brentuximab vedotin exposure varied, and every patient relapsed after autologous stem cell transplantation. The sample here was peripheral blood mononuclear cells (PBMCs), taken before the fourth cycle of nivolumab. The receptors were sampled from a human donor with classical Hodgkin lymphoma.

By sample fraction, this clone is medium-sized. The V call is TRBV27, the J call TRBJ1-6, with D hard to call. V lost 3 bases and J lost 6, with 12 bases in between. CDR1 and CDR2 (germline): MNHEY, SMNVEV (reference sequence). The CDR3 has 15 amino acids. The CDR3 nucleotides read TGTGCCAGCAGTTTTACATGGGGTAGTAATTCACCCCTCCACTTT. It translates to CASSFTWGSNSPLHF.

The chain recombines TRBV19 with TRBJ1-2; D might be TRBD1 (6 bases). The CDR3 loop spans 13 amino acids. V was cut by 7 bases and J by 3 bases, with 12 bases left in between. CDR1 and CDR2 (germline): LNHDA, SQIVND (reference sequence). In DNA, the CDR3 is TGTGCCAGTACCCCGACAGGCTACTATGGCTACACCTTC. It codes for CASTPTGYYGYTF.

The V call is TRBV2, the J call TRBJ1-4; 10 bases line up with TRBD1. Germline assignment: CDR1 SNHLY and CDR2 FYNNEI. This CDR3 region has 15 residues. J gave up 7 bases and V 0 bases, and 2 bases lay outside the gene matches. CDR3 sequence reads: CASSEARDRGEKLFF. The CDR3 DNA follows: TGTGCCAGCAGTGAAGCGCGGGACAGGGGTGAAAAACTGTTTTTT. Supplemented by reference TRBV2 and TRBJ1-4, the full variable domain reads EPEVTQTPSHQVTQMGQEVILRCVPISNHLYFYWYRQILGQKVEFLVSFYNNEISEKSEIFDDQFSVERPDGSNFTLKIRSTKLEDSAMYFCASSEARDRGEKLFFGSGTQLSVL.

The chain joins TRBV10-3 to TRBJ2-3; D remains ambiguous. Between the trimmed V and J ends, which lost 7 bases and 2 bases, there was a span of 10 bases. This CDR3 spans 13 amino acids. Germline values: CDR1 ENHRY, CDR2 SYGVKD. CDR3 amino acids: CAINRALTDTQYF. DNA for the CDR3: TGTGCCATCAACAGAGCCCTCACAGATACGCAGTATTTT.